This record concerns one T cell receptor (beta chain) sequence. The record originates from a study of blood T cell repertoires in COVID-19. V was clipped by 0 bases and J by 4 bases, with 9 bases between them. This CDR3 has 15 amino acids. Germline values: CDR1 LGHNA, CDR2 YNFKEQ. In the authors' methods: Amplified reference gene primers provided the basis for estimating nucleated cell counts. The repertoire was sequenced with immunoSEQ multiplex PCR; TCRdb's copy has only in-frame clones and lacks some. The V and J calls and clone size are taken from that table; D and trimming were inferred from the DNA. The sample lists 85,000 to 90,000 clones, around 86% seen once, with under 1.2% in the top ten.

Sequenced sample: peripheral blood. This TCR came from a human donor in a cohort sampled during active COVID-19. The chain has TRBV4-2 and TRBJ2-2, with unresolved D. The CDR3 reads CASSQDRGSTGELFF. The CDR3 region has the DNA TGTGCCAGCAGCCAAGATCGCGGTTCCACCGGGGAGCTGTTTTTT.